The clone carrying this TCR beta chain has a count of ten or more. Trimming stripped 6 bases from V and 4 bases from J, with 12 bases between. CDR1 is MDHEN and CDR2 is SYDVKM in the germline V gene. This CDR3 is 13 amino acids long. This entry comes from a study of T cells of healthy individuals. Each CDR3 protein gets one entry after TCRdb re-called the 5' RACE reads with MiXCR. The sample includes about 100,000 distinct CDR3 sequences, 17% of them seen just once. The gene calls are TRBV28 and TRBJ2-5; D possibly corresponds to TRBD1 (6 bases). This clonotype was sampled from a human donor in good health. The CDR3 reads CASSLQGSETQYF. The DNA of the CDR3 is TGTGCCAGCAGCCTACAGGGATCAGAGACCCAGTACTTC.